Listed here are 18 T cell receptor beta chains from one sample, sequenced in a study of blood T cell repertoires in COVID-19. Sequencing was performed with immunoSEQ multiplex PCR; in TCRdb, only in-frame clones are kept and a portion is missing. The data contain about 480,000 clones, 88% of them singletons. Sequenced: PBMCs or T cells enriched from blood (not recorded which). All receptors derive from a woman aged 40 to 55 who had recovered from COVID-19.

V and J are TRBV5-1 and TRBJ1-2; the D gene is possibly TRBD1 (5 bases). Germline CDR1 is SGHRS and CDR2 is YFSETQ. The CDR3 has 13 residues. V shed 9 bases and J shed 4 bases, with 16 bases lying between them. The CDR3 DNA sequence: TGCGCCACCCAAGGAGGGGACGGCTATGGCTACACCTTC. It is translated as CATQGGDGYGYTF. Full variable domain (rest looked up from reference TRBV5-1 and TRBJ1-2): KAGVTQTPRYLIKTRGQQVTLSCSPISGHRSVSWYQQTPGQGLQFLFEYFSETQRNKGNFPGRFSGRQFSNSRSEMNVSTLELGDSALYLCATQGGDGYGYTFGSGTRLTVV.

V usage is TRBV27 and J usage is TRBJ1-2, with 9 bases lining up with TRBD1. From germline, CDR1 is MNHEY and CDR2 SMNVEV (reference sequence). V lost 6 bases and J lost 6; bases outside the gene matches: 14. This CDR3 spans 16 amino acids. The CDR3 spells CASRNDRTGVEHGYTF. The CDR3 DNA follows: TGTGCCAGCAGGAACGATCGGACAGGGGTAGAGCATGGCTACACCTTC.

In its sample, this clone was seen a few times. The genes are TRBV6-5 and TRBJ1-5; D might be TRBD1 (5 bases). Trimming took 4 bases from V and 1 from J, leaving 11 bases between them. The CDR3 length is 15 residues. Germline V gene data show CDR1 as MNHEY and CDR2 as SVGAGI. DNA of the CDR3: TGTGCCAGCAGTTGGGCATGGGGCAGCAATCAGCCCCAGCATTTT. Encoded protein: CASSWAWGSNQPQHF.

CDR3 sequence (DNA): TGTGCCACCAGTGACAGCAGGGGGTCTGGGGAGACCCAGTACTTC. Its translation is CATSDSRGSGETQYF. V usage is TRBV24-1 and J usage is TRBJ2-5, with 7 bases matching TRBD1. Trimming cost V 4 bases and J 5 bases; bases outside gene matches: 9. The CDR3 loop spans 15 amino acids. Germline assignment: CDR1 KGHDR and CDR2 SFDVKD.

This clone was seen only once. The genes are TRBV27 and TRBJ2-1; D might be TRBD1 (6 bases). CDR1 MNHEY and CDR2 SMNVEV come from the germline V gene (reference sequence). The CDR3 loop spans 16 amino acids. The V end was cut by 5 bases, the J end by 0 bases, with 14 bases between. The CDR3 loop reads CASSKLDRSSYNEQFF. The CDR3 bases are TGTGCCAGCAGTAAATTAGACAGGAGCTCCTACAATGAGCAGTTCTTC.

This sequence joins TRBV4-3 and TRBJ1-1; possible D gene TRBD1, 5 bases. The V and J ends lost 3 bases and 6 bases respectively, with 14 bases between them. Germline values: CDR1 LGHNA, CDR2 YSLEER. CDR3 length equals 14 residues. This chain's CDR3 is CASSQVPRVAEAFF. Written as DNA, the CDR3 is TGCGCCAGCAGCCAGGTTCCCAGGGTCGCTGAAGCTTTCTTT.

This rearrangement joins TRBV5-6 to TRBJ1-5, with D possibly being TRBD1 (5 bases). The V end was cut by 1 base, the J end by 6 bases, with 8 bases between. The CDR3 length is 13 residues. Germline V gene sequence: CDR1 SGHDT, CDR2 YYEEEE. The CDR3 DNA reads as TGTGCCAGCAGCTTGAACCAGGGTCAGCCCCAGCATTTT. Amino acids: CASSLNQGQPQHF.

The chain uses TRBV2 and TRBJ1-1; D is undetermined. Germline CDR1 is SNHLY and CDR2 is FYNNEI. There are 12 residues in the CDR3. V lost 5 bases and J 8 bases, leaving 12 bases between the germline ends. The CDR3 protein is CASSSTDLEAFF. The DNA of the CDR3 is TGTGCCAGCAGTTCGACCGACTTGGAAGCTTTCTTT.

This clone was observed a handful of times. The rearrangement joins TRBV5-1 to TRBJ2-2, with D possibly TRBD1 on 6 matching bases. The V and J ends lost 2 bases and 1 base respectively, with 6 bases between them. The CDR3 is 14 amino acids. Germline CDR1 and CDR2: SGHRS and YFSETQ. Here the CDR3 reads CASSLQGNTGELFF. In DNA form, the CDR3 reads TGCGCCAGCAGCTTACAGGGGAACACCGGGGAGCTGTTTTTT.

The CDR3 protein is CASSPYNVAYEQYF. The DNA of the CDR3 is TGTGCCAGCTCACCATACAACGTCGCCTACGAGCAGTACTTC. The chain recombines TRBV18 with TRBJ2-7; D is uncertain. Germline CDR1 is KGHSH and CDR2 is LQKENI. This CDR3 comprises 14 residues. V was clipped by 2 bases and J by 2 bases, with 10 bases between them.

Only a few counts were recorded for this clone. This chain uses TRBV19 with TRBJ1-4; 7 positions agree with TRBD1. Germline-derived CDR1 and CDR2 are LNHDA and SQIVND (reference sequence). The CDR3 totals 13 residues. V trimming: 5 bases; J trimming: 8 bases; junction bases outside the gene matches: 5. The DNA for the CDR3 is TGTGCCAGTAGTGGATACAGGGGAGAAAAACTGTTTTTT. Encoded protein: CASSGYRGEKLFF.

The rearrangement links TRBV6-2 or TRBV6-3 to TRBJ2-4, with D possibly TRBD2 on 6 matching bases. The CDR3 totals 13 residues. Germline CDR1 is MNHEY and CDR2 is SVGEGT. The V gene lost 2 bases and the J gene lost 7 bases, with 9 bases spanning the gap. The CDR3 sequence: CASSYRRDNIQYF. CDR3 DNA sequence: TGTGCCAGCAGTTACAGGAGGGATAACATTCAGTACTTC.

This clone is a singleton in its sample. Here the CDR3 reads CASSFAGASYEQYF. The CDR3 nucleotides are TGTGCCAGCAGCTTTGCGGGGGCCTCCTACGAGCAGTACTTC. The chain couples TRBV3-1 (or the pseudogene TRBV3-2) to TRBJ2-7; D might be TRBD2 (7 bases). Trimming shortened V by 5 bases and J by 0 bases, and 11 bases separated the two germline ends. There are 14 residues in the CDR3. CDR1 and CDR2 from the germline V gene are LGHDT and YNNKEL (reference sequence).

J is TRBJ2-3 and V is TRBV5-5, with 10 positions matching TRBD1. The germline gives CDR1 SGHKS, CDR2 YYEKEE (reference sequence). The CDR3 has 16 residues. Losses at the gene ends were 4 bases for V and 6 bases for J; bases not matched to a gene: 11. The CDR3 DNA reads as TGTGCCAGCAGCCCGTACCTTGACAGGGGGCTTGATACGCAGTATTTT. Protein: CASSPYLDRGLDTQYF.

The CDR3: CASSLEGVRSSGYTF. The CDR3, as DNA: TGTGCCAGCAGCTTAGAGGGGGTACGGAGTAGTGGCTACACCTTC. V is TRBV7-8 and J is TRBJ1-2; TRBD1 is a possible D gene (6 bases). The V end was cut by 1 base, the J end by 7 bases, with 16 bases between. This CDR3 has 15 residues. Germline CDR1 and CDR2: SGHVS and FQNEAQ.

This clone is a singleton in its sample. J is TRBJ2-7 and V is TRBV27; 14 positions match TRBD2. Germline CDR1 MNHEY, CDR2 SMNVEV (reference sequence). The CDR3 has 16 residues. Trimming took 5 bases from V and 1 from J; bases not matched to a gene: 4. This chain's CDR3 is CASSRGTSGSSYEQYF. For the CDR3, the DNA is TGTGCCAGCAGTAGGGGGACTAGCGGGAGTTCCTACGAGCAGTACTTC.

The V gene is TRBV11-2, the J gene TRBJ2-7, with 11 bases lining up with TRBD2. Trimming at V came to 2 bases and at J to 2 bases, leaving 2 bases not matched to a gene. Germline V gene lookup returns CDR1 SGHAT and CDR2 FQNNGV. The CDR3 totals 15 residues. The chain's CDR3 is CASSLLAGGTYEQYF. DNA of the CDR3: TGTGCCAGCAGCTTACTAGCGGGAGGTACCTACGAGCAGTACTTC.

J is TRBJ2-2 and V is TRBV6-2 or TRBV6-3; 8 bases map to TRBD2. This CDR3 has 15 amino acids. Losses at the gene ends were 6 bases for V and 4 bases for J; bases not matched to a gene: 7. Germline V lookup: CDR1 MNHEY, CDR2 SVGEGT. This CDR3 reads CASSPGGAGTGELFF. The CDR3 DNA reads as TGTGCCAGCAGCCCGGGGGGGGCGGGCACCGGGGAGCTGTTTTTT.